This is a list of T cell receptor beta chains from one sample in a study of T cell changes during pregnancy in multiple sclerosis. Sequencing was performed with immunoSEQ multiplex PCR; in TCRdb, only in-frame clones are kept and a portion is missing. The sample lists 30,000 to 35,000 clones; 85% to 90% were seen once. Source: CD8+ T cells from peripheral blood mononuclear cells, taken after pregnancy. These receptors were collected from a female donor with multiple sclerosis, enrolled in a pregnancy study. The CDR3 runs from the conserved cysteine through the conserved F or W. The D gene is left open where the match is weak. Clone size appears in some rows only: once, few, many, or a class for an expanded clone.

abundance	d_gene	j_gene	v_gene	CDR3nt	CDR3aa
NA	NA	TRBJ2-5	TRBV13	TGTGCCAGCAGCCCCCGCCCTAGATTCCAAGAGACCCAGTACTTC	CASSPRPRFQETQYF
few	NA	TRBJ1-1	TRBV4-2	TGTGCCAGCAGCCAACAGGGACTAGCTTTCTTT	CASSQQGLAFF
NA	TRBD1	TRBJ2-1	TRBV9	TGTGCCAGCAGCCTAACAGGGGGCAATGAGCAGTTCTTC	CASSLTGGNEQFF
few	TRBD2	TRBJ2-1	TRBV9	TGTGCCAGCAGCGTAGTTGCGGGGGGGAGTTCCAATGAGCAGTTCTTC	CASSVVAGGSSNEQFF
NA	TRBD2	TRBJ2-7	TRBV4-3	TGCGCCAGCAGCCAAGGATCTAGCGGGGGAACCTACGAGCAGTACTTC	CASSQGSSGGTYEQYF
NA	NA	TRBJ1-1	TRBV14	TGTGCCAGCAGCCAATACAGAATGAACACTGAAGCTTTCTTT	CASSQYRMNTEAFF
NA	NA	TRBJ2-7	TRBV6-6	TGTGCCAGCAGTGCTACAGGGTTAACCTACGAGCAGTACTTC	CASSATGLTYEQYF
NA	TRBD2	TRBJ2-1	TRBV27	TGTGCCAGCAGTTTACTAGCGGGGGGGCCTGATGAGCAGTTCTTC	CASSLLAGGPDEQFF
NA	TRBD2	TRBJ2-1	TRBV5-6	TGTGCCAGCAGCCACCGGGGAGCGGGGGGCCTATCCTACAATGAGCAGTTCTTC	CASSHRGAGGLSYNEQFF
NA	NA	TRBJ2-7	TRBV27	TGTGCCAGCAGTTTATACCTATGGGAGGAGCAGTACTTC	CASSLYLWEEQYF